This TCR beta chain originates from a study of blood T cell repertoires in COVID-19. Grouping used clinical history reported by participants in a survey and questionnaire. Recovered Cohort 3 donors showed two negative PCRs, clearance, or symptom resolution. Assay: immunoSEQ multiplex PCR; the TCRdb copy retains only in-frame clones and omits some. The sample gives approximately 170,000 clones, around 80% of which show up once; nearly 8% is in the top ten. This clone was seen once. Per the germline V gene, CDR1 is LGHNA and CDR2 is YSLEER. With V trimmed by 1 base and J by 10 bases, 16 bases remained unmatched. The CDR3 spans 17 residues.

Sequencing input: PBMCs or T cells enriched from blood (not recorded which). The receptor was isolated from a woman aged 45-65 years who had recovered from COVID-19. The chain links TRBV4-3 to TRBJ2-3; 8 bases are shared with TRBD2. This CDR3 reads CASSQVALAAEWGPQYF. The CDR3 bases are TGCGCCAGCAGCCAAGTTGCACTAGCGGCAGAATGGGGGCCGCAGTATTTT.